This T cell receptor beta chain appears in the sequencing data of a study of blood T cell repertoires in COVID-19. V was clipped by 11 bases and J by 5 bases; unmatched bases: 10. CDR3 length: 15 amino acids. Germline CDR1 reads LNHDA; CDR2 reads SQIVND (reference sequence). The assay was immunoSEQ multiplex PCR, and TCRdb's table has in-frame clones only and misses some. The data contain around 220,000 clones, nearly 90% of them singletons. V and J are TRBV19 and TRBJ2-2, with TRBD2 identical over 11 bases. The receptor was derived from a man between 25 and 39 years old who had been exposed to COVID-19. Source material: PBMCs or T cells enriched from blood (not recorded which). The CDR3 here is CAPFLAGGRTGELFF. CDR3 sequence (DNA): TGTGCCCCTTTCTTAGCGGGGGGGAGAACCGGGGAGCTGTTTTTT.